One and the same sample provided the 28 T cell receptor beta chains below, sequenced in a study of regulatory T cells in long-lasting Graves disease. Time point described: newly diagnosed GD, antithyroid drugs for less than 3 months. The authors made the TCR library using RNA they extracted from PBMCs. Construction of the TCR beta libraries employed iRepertoire HTBI primers in conjunction with Arm-PCR of CDR3 regions. MiXCR was run by TCRdb on the multiplex PCR reads, yielding one entry per CDR3 protein. The sample includes roughly 440,000 distinct CDR3 sequences, 16% of them seen just once. These data were also reused for a study on T cells in Graves' hyperthyroidism and ophthalmopathy.

The specimen was peripheral blood mononuclear cells (PBMCs), collected at new diagnosis, from a patient treated with antithyroid drugs. These receptors were collected from a woman under 30 with Graves disease.

Comment on this clonotype: A read error may be the cause here, since a much bigger clone is one base away. This chain uses TRBV7-2 with TRBJ2-1; 9 bases fit TRBD2. The CDR3 is made up of 15 amino acids. Germline loops: CDR1 SGHTA, CDR2 FQGNSA. V was pared by 3 bases and J by 10 bases, with 10 bases of the junction left unmatched. The CDR3 protein is CASSFSAGGQYEQFF. CDR3 bases: TGTGCCAGCAGCTTTTCGGCGGGAGGGCAGTACGAGCAGTTCTTC. The variable domain in full, completed from reference TRBV7-2 and TRBJ2-1, reads GAGVSQSPSNKVTEKGKDVELRCDPISGHTALYWYRQSLGQGLEFLIYFQGNSAPDKSGLPSDRFSAERTGGSVSTLTIQRTQQEDSAVYLCASSFSAGGQYEQFFGPGTRLTVL.

This clonotype came up many times. The V and J genes are TRBV28 and TRBJ1-2; D uncertain. CDR1 is MDHEN and CDR2 is SYDVKM in the germline V gene. V lost 2 bases and J 8 bases, leaving 15 bases between the germline ends. The length of the CDR3 is 14 residues. CDR3 nucleotide sequence: TGTGCCAGCAGTTTACTTGTTATGGGCTGGGGCTACACCTTC. Its translation is CASSLLVMGWGYTF.

Note on this clonotype: This may come from a read error, since a much larger clone is one base off. The genes are TRBV7-9 and TRBJ2-7; 15 bases are shared with TRBD2. Germline trimming cut 4 bases from V and 7 bases from J; bases unmatched to any gene: 11. This CDR3 region has 17 residues. CDR1 SEHNR and CDR2 FQNEAQ come from the germline V gene (reference sequence). The DNA of the CDR3 is TGTGCCAGCAGCTCGGGACTAGCGGGAGGCTTCGTGGGAGAGCAGTACTTC. Translating gives CASSSGLAGGFVGEQYF.

A few counts support this clonotype. CDR3 residues: CASSFFSEGGELFF. The DNA for the CDR3 is TGTGCCAGCAGCTTCTTTTCCGAGGGCGGGGAGCTGTTTTTT. J is TRBJ2-2 and V is TRBV11-3; D is perhaps TRBD2 (5 bases). Germline CDR1 reads SGHNT; CDR2 reads YENEEA. The CDR3 is 14 residues long. With 3 bases removed from V and 7 bases from J, the gap between germline ends came to 12 bases.

This clonotype was seen repeatedly, ten times or more. The chain joins TRBV6-1 to TRBJ2-2; D possibly corresponds to TRBD2 (6 bases). The CDR3 consists of 17 residues. Trimming left V 3 bases short and J 1 base short, with 15 bases between. Germline V lookup: CDR1 MNHNS, CDR2 SASEGT. CDR3 sequence (DNA): TGTGCCAGCAGTGACGTCGGGAGAGGCAGGAACACCGGGGAGCTGTTTTTT. This gives the protein CASSDVGRGRNTGELFF.

There are many counts of this clonotype. The rearrangement uses TRBV12-3 or TRBV12-4 and TRBJ1-5; tentative D call: TRBD1 (6 bases). V lost 3 bases and J 2 bases, leaving 8 bases between the germline ends. The CDR3 runs to 14 residues. This CDR3 reads CASSFRQGNQPQHF. CDR3 DNA: TGTGCCAGCAGTTTTCGACAGGGCAATCAGCCCCAGCATTTT.

The chain couples TRBV18 to TRBJ1-2; unclear D gene. Germline V gene lookup returns CDR1 KGHSH and CDR2 LQKENI. Trimming took 5 bases from V and 2 from J, leaving 9 bases between them. CDR3 length: 13 amino acids. The CDR3 reads CASSATENYGYTF. CDR3 coding DNA: TGTGCCAGCTCAGCAACAGAAAACTATGGCTACACCTTC.

Regarding this clonotype: The junction departs from germline at one end; a sequencing error may be responsible. The chain employs TRBV4-1 and TRBJ1-5, with 10 bases matching TRBD1. The CDR3 is made up of 17 amino acids. CDR1 is MGHRA and CDR2 is YSYEKL in the germline V gene. This CDR3 reads CASSQDVDRGGNQPRHF. CDR3 sequence (DNA): TGCGCCAGCAGCCAAGATGTGGACAGGGGGGGAAATCAGCCCCGGCATTTT.

The V and J genes are TRBV7-9 and TRBJ2-7; 11 nucleotides align to TRBD2. This CDR3 has 19 residues. Germline assignment: CDR1 SEHNR and CDR2 FQNEAQ (reference sequence). Trimming at V came to 1 base and at J to 5 bases, leaving 16 bases not matched to a gene. This CDR3 is CASSLGNSGRALRGDEQYF. The CDR3 region has the DNA TGTGCCAGCAGCTTAGGGAATAGCGGGAGGGCCCTCCGCGGGGACGAGCAGTACTTC.

This clonotype was seen repeatedly, ten times or more. The chain couples TRBV6-5 to TRBJ2-2, with 10 bases fitting TRBD1. This CDR3 region has 16 residues. Germline CDR1 and CDR2: MNHEY and SVGAGI. J gave up 7 bases and V 2 bases, and 7 bases lay outside the gene matches. This CDR3 reads CASSYGRDRGHGELFF. The CDR3 DNA reads TGTGCCAGCAGTTACGGGAGGGACAGGGGACACGGGGAGCTGTTTTTT.

Ten or more counts support this clonotype. The rearrangement uses TRBV5-1 and TRBJ2-7; D unclear. In germline, CDR1 is SGHRS, CDR2 YFSETQ. The CDR3 sequence is 15 residues long. With 0 bases removed from V and 0 bases from J, the gap between germline ends came to 10 bases. CDR3 residues: CASSLGPANSYEQYF. Written as DNA, the CDR3 is TGCGCCAGCAGCTTGGGCCCAGCAAACTCCTACGAGCAGTACTTC.

This clonotype occurred once. The chain joins TRBV6-1 to TRBJ2-1; 8 nucleotides match TRBD1. The CDR3 contains 15 residues. After removal of 6 bases from V and 10 bases from J, the junction contained 14 bases not matched to a gene. Germline-derived CDR1 and CDR2 are MNHNS and SASEGT. DNA for the CDR3: TGTGCCAGCAGCCTTCGGACAGGGATTTCCAACGAGCAGTTCTTC. This encodes CASSLRTGISNEQFF.

This clonotype was seen only a few times. The rearrangement links TRBV11-1 to TRBJ2-7, with TRBD2 as a possible D gene (6 bases). This CDR3 contains 13 residues. Germline CDR1 reads SGHAT; CDR2 reads FQDESV (reference sequence). V was cut by 4 bases and J by 9 bases, with 16 bases left in between. The CDR3 is CASSYTGSPRQYF. The DNA of the CDR3 is TGTGCCAGCAGCTATACCGGGAGTCCCAGGCAGTACTTC.

The chain couples TRBV10-2 to TRBJ1-2, with D perhaps TRBD1 (6 bases). The CDR3 has 14 residues. The V gene's germline CDR1 is WSHSY and CDR2 SAAADI. V was shortened by 0 bases and J by 4 bases, with 9 bases between the two germline ends. The DNA of the CDR3 is TGCGCCAGCAGTGAGTCGGGACACCTCTATGGCTACACCTTC. It codes for CASSESGHLYGYTF.

As for this clonotype: A much larger clone lies one base from this, so it may be a read error. The rearrangement joins TRBV28 to TRBJ2-1; 9 bases align to TRBD2. Germline CDR1 is MDHEN and CDR2 is SYDVKM. V dropped 7 bases and J dropped 10; count of bases not matched to a gene: 17. CDR3 size: 16 residues. The CDR3 coding sequence is TGTGCCAGCACCCGACCTGTGAGCGGGAGGTCCCACGAGCAGTTCTTC. It translates to CASTRPVSGRSHEQFF.

Only a few counts were recorded for this clonotype. V is TRBV7-9 and J is TRBJ1-5; a possible D gene is TRBD1 (5 bases). Trimming cost V 0 bases and J 7 bases, with 10 bases left between them. Per the germline V gene, CDR1 is SEHNR and CDR2 is FQNEAQ (reference sequence). CDR3 length: 14 amino acids. The CDR3 loop is CASSLAGPQQPQHF. The CDR3 region has the DNA TGTGCCAGCAGCTTAGCGGGGCCTCAGCAGCCCCAGCATTTT.

This clonotype was detected many times. The J gene is TRBJ2-7, the V gene TRBV20-1; D gene unclear. The CDR3 extends over 12 amino acids. Germline CDR1 is DFQATT and CDR2 is SNEGSKA (reference sequence). Trimming left V 2 bases short and J 2 bases short, with 7 bases between. The CDR3 bases are TGCAGTGCTAGACAGGCAACCTACGAGCAGTACTTC. This gives the protein CSARQATYEQYF.

The chain has TRBV7-9 and TRBJ1-6, with D possibly being TRBD1 (5 bases). The CDR3 has 16 amino acids. The germline CDR1 and CDR2 sequences are SEHNR and FQNEAQ (reference sequence). V was clipped by 2 bases and J by 6 bases, with 14 bases between them. The CDR3, as DNA: TGTGCCAGCAGCTTACTCCCGCCAGGGCCTAATTCACCCCTCCACTTT. This sequence encodes CASSLLPPGPNSPLHF. The whole variable domain, remainder taken from reference TRBV7-9 and TRBJ1-6, is DTGVSQNPRHKITKRGQNVTFRCDPISEHNRLYWYRQTLGQGPEFLTYFQNEAQLEKSRLLSDRFSAERPKGSFSTLEIQRTEQGDSAMYLCASSLLPPGPNSPLHFGNGTRLTVT.

Worth noting for this clonotype: A read error may explain this, as a much larger clone is one base away. As the CDR3 is not closed by the conserved phenylalanine or tryptophan, this likely results from a read error. This chain joins TRBV9 and TRBJ1-1; TRBD1 aligns across 8 bases. V lost 6 bases, J lost 1 base, and 5 bases stayed unmatched. The CDR3 runs to 14 residues. The germline V gene has CDR1 SGDLS and CDR2 YYNGEE. CDR3 loop: CASNQGAENTEAFL. CDR3 DNA sequence: TGTGCCAGCAATCAGGGGGCCGAGAACACTGAAGCTTTCCTT.

This sequence joins TRBV6-2 or TRBV6-3 and TRBJ2-6; D gene uncertain. The CDR3 has 15 residues. The V gene's germline CDR1 is MNHEY and CDR2 SVGEGT. V lost 5 bases, J lost 0 bases, and 8 bases lay in between. The CDR3: CASSEIASGANVLTF. The DNA for the CDR3 is TGTGCCAGCAGTGAAATAGCCTCTGGGGCCAACGTCCTGACTTTC.

In this sample, this clonotype turned up many times. V gene TRBV2 combines with J gene TRBJ1-2; tentatively, D is TRBD1 (5 bases). Germline CDR1 is SNHLY and CDR2 is FYNNEI. The CDR3 loop spans 15 amino acids. Trimming pared 0 bases from V and 2 bases from J, leaving 10 bases between. This CDR3 reads CASSEALDSNYGYTF. The CDR3 region has the DNA TGTGCCAGCAGTGAAGCCCTTGACAGCAACTATGGCTACACCTTC. Combining the CDR3 with reference TRBV2 and TRBJ1-2 gives the whole variable domain EPEVTQTPSHQVTQMGQEVILRCVPISNHLYFYWYRQILGQKVEFLVSFYNNEISEKSEIFDDQFSVERPDGSNFTLKIRSTKLEDSAMYFCASSEALDSNYGYTFGSGTRLTVV.

This clonotype was picked up many times. The chain employs TRBV7-9 and TRBJ2-5, with D hard to call. The germline V and J ends were trimmed by 5 bases and 4 bases, with 8 bases remaining between them. In germline, CDR1 is SEHNR, CDR2 FQNEAQ (reference sequence). The CDR3 runs to 12 residues. This chain's CDR3 is CASSQSRETQYF. As DNA, the CDR3 is TGTGCCAGCAGCCAAAGTCGAGAGACCCAGTACTTC. The full variable domain, rest sourced from reference TRBV7-9 and TRBJ2-5, is DTGVSQNPRHKITKRGQNVTFRCDPISEHNRLYWYRQTLGQGPEFLTYFQNEAQLEKSRLLSDRFSAERPKGSFSTLEIQRTEQGDSAMYLCASSQSRETQYFGPGTRLLVL.

This clonotype was picked up many times. This chain joins TRBV2 and TRBJ1-4, with D uncertain. The germline CDR1 and CDR2 sequences are SNHLY and FYNNEI. Trimming shortened V by 4 bases and J by 8 bases, and 8 bases separated the two germline ends. The CDR3 is 12 amino acids. CDR3 nucleotides: TGTGCCAGCAGTGTAGATGGGGAAAAACTGTTTTTT. This translates into CASSVDGEKLFF.

This clonotype was seen at least ten times. The rearrangement joins TRBV2 to TRBJ1-5, with D unclear. The germline gives CDR1 SNHLY, CDR2 FYNNEI. Trimming pared 5 bases from V and 6 bases from J, leaving 17 bases between. This CDR3 spans 15 amino acids. The CDR3 DNA follows: TGTGCCAGCAGTCGGGGTGACCGGTTAAGTCAGCCCCAGCATTTT. It codes for CASSRGDRLSQPQHF.

This clonotype was counted a few times. The chain is built from TRBV18 and TRBJ1-1, with a weak D call TRBD1 (5 bases). V was pared by 5 bases and J by 1 base, with 14 bases between. CDR3 length: 15 residues. CDR1 KGHSH and CDR2 LQKENI come from the germline V gene. In DNA, the CDR3 is TGTGCCAGCTCATCCGTAAGACAGCAGAACACTGAAGCTTTCTTT. Its protein is CASSSVRQQNTEAFF.

This clonotype was seen only a few times. The chain joins TRBV27 to TRBJ2-5, with 7 bases matching TRBD2. Trimming removed 3 bases from V and 4 bases from J; junction bases left unmatched: 5. The CDR3 totals 14 residues. Germline assignment: CDR1 MNHEY and CDR2 SMNVEV (reference sequence). The DNA of the CDR3 is TGTGCCAGCAGTTTTATGGGGGGGGGAGAGACCCAGTACTTC. Translating it yields CASSFMGGGETQYF.

This clonotype was found many times. The V call is TRBV12-3 or TRBV12-4, the J call TRBJ2-7, with D possibly TRBD1 on 6 matching bases. V gave up 6 bases and J gave up 4 bases, with 13 bases separating them. The CDR3 is 13 amino acids. The CDR3: CASSHGTPYEQYF. CDR3 sequence (DNA): TGTGCCAGCAGCCATGGGACACCGTACGAGCAGTACTTC.

This clonotype was seen at least ten times. V gene TRBV7-9 combines with J gene TRBJ1-1; possible D gene TRBD1, 5 bases. The CDR3 has 12 amino acids. Deletions cut 5 bases from V and 7 bases from J, with 11 bases between. From germline, CDR1 is SEHNR and CDR2 FQNEAQ (reference sequence). The CDR3, as DNA: TGTGCCAGCAGCCAGGGAGGGCTTGAAGCTTTCTTT. This sequence encodes CASSQGGLEAFF. Drawing the rest from reference TRBV7-9 and TRBJ1-1, the complete variable domain is DTGVSQNPRHKITKRGQNVTFRCDPISEHNRLYWYRQTLGQGPEFLTYFQNEAQLEKSRLLSDRFSAERPKGSFSTLEIQRTEQGDSAMYLCASSQGGLEAFFGQGTRLTVV.